This T cell receptor beta chain was retrieved from a study of T cell responses to AZD1222 COVID-19 vaccine. General study results and limits: Just a handful of AZD1222 recipients were seropositive at baseline. Spike-wide coverage was observed for vaccine-associated CD4 TCRs, with dominant responses at 160-218 and 743-854.

On this clone itself: Its antigen is currently unknown.

The CDR3 has 18 amino acids. Germline lookup yields CDR1 SEHNR and CDR2 FQNEAQ (reference sequence). Trimming at V came to 5 bases and at J to 0 bases, leaving 12 bases not matched to a gene. Timing groups of about 4 and about 12 weeks for second doses were pooled. Only in-frame clones appear in the TCRdb table, and some are missing; sequencing was by immunoSEQ multiplex PCR. Here the sample spans about 160,000 clones, roughly 94% being singletons. J is TRBJ2-2 and V is TRBV7-9; 7 bases match TRBD2. This specimen was peripheral blood, taken 28 days after the second AZD1222 dose. This TCR was recovered from an adult who received the AZD1222 COVID-19 vaccine. CDR3 sequence reads: CASSPRQSTSPNTGELFF. DNA for the CDR3: TGTGCCAGCAGCCCCCGACAGTCGACTAGCCCGAACACCGGGGAGCTGTTTTTT.